This T cell receptor (beta chain) emerged from a study of cytomegalovirus exposure and HLA in healthy donors. Remarks on this clone: The antigen remains unidentified.

Overall study results and limits: The study flagged approximately 180 TCR beta chains as cytomegalovirus-associated.

The PCR was carried out with 60 Vbeta primers and 13 Jbeta primers. The repertoire was sequenced with immunoSEQ multiplex PCR; TCRdb's copy has only in-frame clones and lacks some. The sample carries roughly 170,000 clones, more than 70% recorded once. From germline, CDR1 is SGHNT and CDR2 YYREEE (reference sequence). This CDR3 is 15 amino acids long. With 6 bases clipped from V and 2 bases from J, the junction kept 5 bases outside the gene matches. The sequence derives from a girl between 5 and 17 years old in good health and CMV-seronegative. This rearrangement joins TRBV5-4 to TRBJ2-7; 13 bases align to TRBD2. Sequencing was performed on PBMCs. The DNA of the CDR3 is TGTGCCAGCAACGTGGGGACTAGCGGGGCCTACGAGCAGTACTTC. This translates into CASNVGTSGAYEQYF.